This entry features one T cell receptor beta chain sequence. These data originate in a study of cytomegalovirus exposure and HLA in healthy donors. Study-wide background: Ancestry clustering placed 70% to 85% of over 300 genotyped donors in the Caucasian-associated cluster.

V dropped 5 bases and J dropped 6 bases, with 10 bases sitting between them. This CDR3 region has 13 residues. The V gene's germline CDR1 is SSHAT and CDR2 FNYEAQ (reference sequence). Amplification used 60 Vbeta primers and 13 Jbeta primers. Clones were read by immunoSEQ multiplex PCR, and TCRdb kept only the in-frame ones, dropping some. The data show 100,000 to 140,000 clones, around 73% seen once. The clonotype originates from a man aged 25-40 years in good health and CMV-seronegative. The chain carries TRBV7-7 and TRBJ2-2; D might be TRBD2 (5 bases). Sequenced: PBMCs. The CDR3 loop is CASSLTRAGELFF. The CDR3 nucleotides are TGTGCCAGCAGCCTCACTAGAGCCGGGGAGCTGTTTTTT.